A single sample gave rise to the 18 T cell receptor beta chains below, sequenced in a study of blood T cell repertoires in COVID-19. Repertoires were generated with immunoSEQ multiplex PCR, while TCRdb's copy carries only in-frame clones and drops some. Among more than 95,000 clones, roughly 74% were seen once, and the ten largest hold 4.5% to 6%. Source material: peripheral blood. The receptors were gathered from a man older than 75 with COVID-19, enrolled during active disease.

The V and J genes are TRBV28 and TRBJ2-7, with 9 bases lining up with TRBD1. This CDR3 comprises 16 residues. J was trimmed by 2 bases and V by 5 bases; bases with no gene match: 10. The germline CDR1 and CDR2 sequences are MDHEN and SYDVKM. The CDR3 is CASSPISGTGTYEQYF. The CDR3 DNA reads as TGTGCCAGCAGTCCGATCTCCGGGACAGGGACCTACGAGCAGTACTTC.

This clone appeared once. V gene TRBV28 combines with J gene TRBJ2-5, with unresolved D. The CDR3 extends over 15 amino acids. Per the germline V gene, CDR1 is MDHEN and CDR2 is SYDVKM. V dropped 4 bases and J dropped 5 bases, with 17 bases sitting between them. The CDR3 DNA reads as TGTGCCAGCAGTTCTGACCGCGATCAGAGGGAGACCCAGTACTTC. Translating it yields CASSSDRDQRETQYF. The full variable domain, with the rest looked up from reference TRBV28 and TRBJ2-5, is DVKVTQSSRYLVKRTGEKVFLECVQDMDHENMFWYRQDPGLGLRLIYFSYDVKMKEKGDIPEGYSVSREKKERFSLILESASTNQTSMYLCASSSDRDQRETQYFGPGTRLLVL.

The chain has TRBV7-6 and TRBJ2-7, with a tentative D call TRBD2 (7 bases). With 3 bases removed from V and 7 bases from J, the gap between germline ends came to 19 bases. In germline, CDR1 is SGHVS, CDR2 FNYEAQ. This CDR3 has 15 amino acids. The chain's CDR3 is CASSFEAGAMEEQYF. The CDR3, as DNA: TGTGCCAGCAGCTTCGAGGCGGGGGCGATGGAAGAGCAGTACTTC.

This clone was observed a few times. The chain combines TRBV27 with TRBJ2-3; perhaps TRBD2 as D (6 bases). V dropped 2 bases and J dropped 2 bases, with 17 bases sitting between them. CDR3 length equals 17 residues. Germline CDR1 MNHEY, CDR2 SMNVEV (reference sequence). CDR3 nucleotide sequence: TGTGCCAGCAGTTTAAACACCGGGACTGTCTTCACAGATACGCAGTATTTT. It is translated as CASSLNTGTVFTDTQYF.

This chain uses TRBV19 with TRBJ1-2, with TRBD1 matching 10 bases. V shed 3 bases and J 2 bases; nucleotides not matched to a gene: 6. CDR3 length equals 16 residues. CDR1 LNHDA and CDR2 SQIVND come from the germline V gene (reference sequence). CDR3 in amino acids: CASSILRGQGNYGYTF. CDR3 DNA sequence: TGTGCCAGTAGTATCCTCCGGGGACAGGGGAACTATGGCTACACCTTC.

This chain connects TRBV15 to TRBJ2-4; D possibly corresponds to TRBD1 (6 bases). V was shortened by 1 base and J by 7 bases, with 8 bases between the two germline ends. Germline lookup yields CDR1 LNHNV and CDR2 YYDKDF (reference sequence). The CDR3 is 13 amino acids. The CDR3 region is CATSRVRGNIQYF. CDR3 bases: TGTGCCACCAGCAGAGTAAGGGGGAACATTCAGTACTTC.

This chain joins TRBV7-9 and TRBJ2-1, with TRBD2 matching 14 bases. Germline CDR1 and CDR2: SEHNR and FQNEAQ (reference sequence). The trim removed 4 bases at V and 7 bases at J, leaving 3 bases unmatched. This CDR3 has 15 amino acids. The DNA for the CDR3 is TGTGCCAGCAGCTGGGGACTAGCGGGAGATAATGAGCAGTTCTTC. As protein: CASSWGLAGDNEQFF.

The V call is TRBV29-1, the J call TRBJ2-1; D might be TRBD2 (5 bases). Trimming pared 0 bases from V and 0 bases from J, leaving 12 bases between. The CDR3 is 16 amino acids. Germline CDR1 reads SQVTM; CDR2 reads ANQGSEA. The CDR3 region has the DNA TGCAGCGTTGAAGATCTGGCGGGCAGCTCCTACAATGAGCAGTTCTTC. Translation gives CSVEDLAGSSYNEQFF.

The chain carries TRBV7-9 and TRBJ2-6; D might be TRBD2 (5 bases). V lost 8 bases and J 4 bases, leaving 15 bases between the germline ends. The CDR3 runs 15 residues. Germline V gene data show CDR1 as SEHNR and CDR2 as FQNEAQ (reference sequence). The CDR3 DNA follows: TGTGCCAGCCCTCGTGGGGAGACCGGGGCCAACGTCCTGACTTTC. Amino acids: CASPRGETGANVLTF.

The chain employs TRBV11-1 and TRBJ2-5; maybe TRBD2 (6 bases). Germline V gives CDR1 SGHAT, CDR2 FQDESV (reference sequence). This CDR3 contains 13 residues. V was trimmed by 2 bases and J by 5 bases, leaving 9 bases between them. CDR3 region: CASSLLREETQYF. The CDR3, as DNA: TGTGCCAGCAGCTTATTACGGGAGGAGACCCAGTACTTC.

The gene calls are TRBV28 and TRBJ2-2, with D maybe TRBD1 (6 bases). The germline CDR1 and CDR2 sequences are MDHEN and SYDVKM. This CDR3 is 13 amino acids long. Deletions cut 10 bases from V and 2 bases from J, with 11 bases between. This CDR3 reads CATLGQNTGELFF. CDR3 bases: TGTGCCACCCTGGGACAAAACACCGGGGAGCTGTTTTTT.

V is TRBV29-1 and J is TRBJ2-1; D might be TRBD2 (7 bases). With 8 bases removed from V and 0 bases from J, the gap between germline ends came to 17 bases. This CDR3 is 15 amino acids long. Germline values: CDR1 SQVTM, CDR2 ANQGSEA. CDR3 DNA: TGCAGCCTCCGAGGGGGGGCTAGCTCCTACAATGAGCAGTTCTTC. Amino acid sequence: CSLRGGASSYNEQFF.

The V call is TRBV3-1 (or the pseudogene TRBV3-2), the J call TRBJ2-5; TRBD2 matches 8 bases. The CDR3 extends over 13 amino acids. J was trimmed by 4 bases and V by 8 bases; bases with no gene match: 6. CDR1 is LGHDT and CDR2 is YNNKEL in the germline V gene (reference sequence). CDR3 coding DNA: TGTGCCAGCGGCGAAAGCGGGAGAGAGACCCAGTACTTC. The encoded protein is CASGESGRETQYF.

The rearrangement links TRBV2 to TRBJ2-2; D is ambiguous. V dropped 2 bases and J dropped 7 bases, with 17 bases sitting between them. Per germline, CDR1 SNHLY and CDR2 FYNNEI. The CDR3 spans 16 residues. DNA of the CDR3: TGTGCCAGCAGTGAAATCGAGCCGGTCCCAGGCGGGGAGCTGTTTTTT. As protein: CASSEIEPVPGGELFF.

The chain uses TRBV10-3 and TRBJ2-7; tentatively, D is TRBD1 (6 bases). This CDR3 contains 12 residues. V gave up 5 bases and J gave up 2 bases, with 7 bases separating them. Germline values: CDR1 ENHRY, CDR2 SYGVKD. The CDR3 loop reads CAISRQAYEQYF. CDR3 bases: TGTGCCATCAGTCGACAGGCCTACGAGCAGTACTTC.

The chain recombines TRBV6-6 with TRBJ1-6, with TRBD1 as a possible D gene (5 bases). V gave up 2 bases and J gave up 10 bases, with 15 bases separating them. Germline V gives CDR1 MNHNY, CDR2 SVGAGI (reference sequence). The CDR3 consists of 15 residues. This chain's CDR3 is CASSYIGRVASPLHF. Written as DNA, the CDR3 is TGTGCCAGCAGTTACATCGGCAGGGTTGCATCACCCCTCCACTTT.

This clone was seen once. This chain uses TRBV29-1 with TRBJ2-5, with 10 bases matching TRBD2. J lost 4 bases, V lost 6 bases, and 2 bases had no gene match. Looked up from germline, CDR1 is SQVTM and CDR2 is ANQGSEA. The CDR3 is 12 residues long. Written as DNA, the CDR3 is TGCAGCGTAACTAGCGGGACAGAGACCCAGTACTTC. This encodes CSVTSGTETQYF.

This clone was counted between two and nine times. This chain links TRBV27 with TRBJ1-1; no clear D. Trimming cost V 2 bases and J 4 bases, with 8 bases left between them. CDR1 MNHEY and CDR2 SMNVEV come from the germline V gene (reference sequence). The CDR3 spans 13 residues. Here the CDR3 DNA reads TGTGCCAGCAGTTTAGGACGGGGCACTGAAGCTTTCTTT. Its translation is CASSLGRGTEAFF.